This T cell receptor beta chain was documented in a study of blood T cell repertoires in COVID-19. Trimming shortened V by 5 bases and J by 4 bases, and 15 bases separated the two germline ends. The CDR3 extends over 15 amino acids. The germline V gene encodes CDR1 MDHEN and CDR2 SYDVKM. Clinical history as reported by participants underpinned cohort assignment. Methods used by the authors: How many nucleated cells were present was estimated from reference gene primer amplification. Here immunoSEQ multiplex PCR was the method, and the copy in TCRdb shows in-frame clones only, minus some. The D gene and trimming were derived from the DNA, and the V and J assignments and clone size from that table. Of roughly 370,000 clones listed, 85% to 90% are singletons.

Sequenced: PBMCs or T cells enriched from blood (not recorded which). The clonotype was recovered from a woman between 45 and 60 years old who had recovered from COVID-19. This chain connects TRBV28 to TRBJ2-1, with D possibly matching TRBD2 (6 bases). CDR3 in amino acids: CASSPWRGIYNEQFF. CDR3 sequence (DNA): TGTGCCAGCAGTCCCTGGAGGGGCATTTACAATGAGCAGTTCTTC.